This TCR beta chain is drawn from a study of blood T cell repertoires in COVID-19. Study-level background: The United States, Italy and Spain were the sources of the acute and convalescent COVID-19 samples. PBMCs, B-cell-depleted T cells, or T cells were the source of the cDNA or gDNA that made up the material.

CDR3 size: 11 residues. Trimming took 6 bases from V and 3 from J, leaving 6 bases between them. CDR1 is SQVTM, CDR2 ANQGSEA, per germline. In the authors' workflow: Nucleated cell number was recorded as an estimate derived from reference gene primer amplification. Here immunoSEQ multiplex PCR was the method, and the copy in TCRdb shows in-frame clones only, minus some. The V and J calls and clone size come from that table; D and trimming were worked out from the DNA. The table has 120,000 to 150,000 clones, about nine tenths seen once. The origin of this receptor is an elderly man with acute or convalescent COVID-19. The rearrangement uses TRBV29-1 and TRBJ1-3; D is unresolved. Sequenced sample: peripheral blood. CDR3 bases: TGCAGCGTAAACAGTGGAAACACCATATATTTT. This encodes CSVNSGNTIYF.